This T cell receptor (beta chain) was captured by sequencing in a study of shared clonotypes between healthy human individuals. Trimming shortened V by 4 bases and J by 2 bases, and 28 bases separated the two germline ends. The V gene's germline CDR1 is SGHDT and CDR2 YYEEEE. The CDR3 runs to 19 residues. Assay used: immunoSEQ multiplex PCR; TCRdb lists only in-frame clones, some missing. This table holds about 520,000 clones, approximately 80% found once. The chain employs TRBV5-6 and TRBJ2-7, with D hard to call. The specimen sequenced was PBMCs. The sequence derives from a woman in her thirties or forties in good health. Some clones in this sample may be carry-over from other donors' samples. The CDR3 DNA is TGTGCCAGCAGCAAACAAAGTACTGATTGGGGTTCTCCTACCTACGAGCAGTACTTC. It codes for CASSKQSTDWGSPTYEQYF.